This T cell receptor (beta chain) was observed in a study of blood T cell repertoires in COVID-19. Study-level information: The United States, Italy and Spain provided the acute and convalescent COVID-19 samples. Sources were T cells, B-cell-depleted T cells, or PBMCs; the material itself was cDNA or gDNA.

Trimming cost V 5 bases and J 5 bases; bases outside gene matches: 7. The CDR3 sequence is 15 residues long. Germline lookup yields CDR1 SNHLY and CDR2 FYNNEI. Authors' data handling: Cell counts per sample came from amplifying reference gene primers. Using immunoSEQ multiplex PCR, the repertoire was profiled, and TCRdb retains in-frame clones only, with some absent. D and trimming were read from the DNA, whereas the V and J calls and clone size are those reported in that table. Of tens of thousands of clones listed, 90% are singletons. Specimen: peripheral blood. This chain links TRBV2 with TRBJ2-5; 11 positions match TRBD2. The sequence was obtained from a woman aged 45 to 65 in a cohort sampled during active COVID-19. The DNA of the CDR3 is TGTGCCAGCAGTTCCACTAGCGGGAGTACGGAGACCCAGTACTTC. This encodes CASSSTSGSTETQYF.